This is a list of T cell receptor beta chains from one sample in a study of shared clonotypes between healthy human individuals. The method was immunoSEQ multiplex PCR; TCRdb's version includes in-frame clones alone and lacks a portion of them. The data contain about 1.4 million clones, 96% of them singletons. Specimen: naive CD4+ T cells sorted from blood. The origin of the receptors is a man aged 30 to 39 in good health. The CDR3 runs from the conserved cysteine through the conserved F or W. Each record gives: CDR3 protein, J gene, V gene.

CDR3: CASRPPGGWNQPQHF; J: TRBJ1-5; V: TRBV6-5
CDR3: CAISGSSTSGRPNSHNEQFF; J: TRBJ2-1; V: TRBV10-3
CDR3: CAIRGDRDQPQHF; J: TRBJ1-5; V: TRBV10-3
CDR3: CASSLTSGRGETQYF; J: TRBJ2-5; V: TRBV7-3
CDR3: CASRPSAGGPQETQYF; J: TRBJ2-5; V: TRBV4-1
CDR3: CASSAGGLVSQPQHF; J: TRBJ1-5; V: TRBV7-2
CDR3: CSVGGTGAKQYF; J: TRBJ2-7; V: TRBV29-1
CDR3: CASSTGLAPTWFF; J: TRBJ2-1; V: TRBV5-1
CDR3: CASSLSTGSYEQYF; J: TRBJ2-7; V: TRBV11-2
CDR3: CASSSNSLNTQYF; J: TRBJ2-3; V: TRBV11-3
CDR3: CASSPTIYEQYF; J: TRBJ2-7; V: TRBV18
CDR3: CAWSVTWSLAGDNEQFF; J: TRBJ2-1; V: TRBV30
CDR3: CASRLGQSSYEQYF; J: TRBJ2-7; V: TRBV6-5
CDR3: CASTNAPRESTYEQYF; J: TRBJ2-7; V: TRBV11-2
CDR3: CASTLAGVGYGELFF; J: TRBJ2-2; V: TRBV2
CDR3: CASRGGLAGGPRSTDTQYF; J: TRBJ2-3; V: TRBV27
CDR3: CASSVGTRDYNEQFF; J: TRBJ2-1; V: TRBV9
CDR3: CASSPGRSSGNTIYF; J: TRBJ1-3; V: TRBV19
CDR3: CASSYRQPDEQYF; J: TRBJ2-7; V: TRBV6-5
CDR3: CASSQDLAGGGQFF; J: TRBJ2-1; V: TRBV4-1
CDR3: CASSQGLAGGLDTQYF; J: TRBJ2-3; V: TRBV5-1
CDR3: CASSEWGVPGGYEQYF; J: TRBJ2-7; V: TRBV6-1